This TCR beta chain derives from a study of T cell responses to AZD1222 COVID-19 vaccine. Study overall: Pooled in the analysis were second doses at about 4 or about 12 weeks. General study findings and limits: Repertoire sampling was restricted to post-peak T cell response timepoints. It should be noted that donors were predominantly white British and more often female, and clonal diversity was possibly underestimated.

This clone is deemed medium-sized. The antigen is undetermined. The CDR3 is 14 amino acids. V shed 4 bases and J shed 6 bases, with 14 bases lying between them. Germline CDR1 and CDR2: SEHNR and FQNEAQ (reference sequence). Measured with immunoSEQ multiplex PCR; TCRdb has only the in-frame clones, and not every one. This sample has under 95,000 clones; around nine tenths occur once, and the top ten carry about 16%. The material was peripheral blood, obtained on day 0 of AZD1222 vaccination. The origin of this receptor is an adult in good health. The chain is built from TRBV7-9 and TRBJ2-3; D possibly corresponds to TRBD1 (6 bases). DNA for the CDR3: TGTGCCAGCAGCTCACCTCCCAGGGGTGATACGCAGTATTTT. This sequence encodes CASSSPPRGDTQYF.